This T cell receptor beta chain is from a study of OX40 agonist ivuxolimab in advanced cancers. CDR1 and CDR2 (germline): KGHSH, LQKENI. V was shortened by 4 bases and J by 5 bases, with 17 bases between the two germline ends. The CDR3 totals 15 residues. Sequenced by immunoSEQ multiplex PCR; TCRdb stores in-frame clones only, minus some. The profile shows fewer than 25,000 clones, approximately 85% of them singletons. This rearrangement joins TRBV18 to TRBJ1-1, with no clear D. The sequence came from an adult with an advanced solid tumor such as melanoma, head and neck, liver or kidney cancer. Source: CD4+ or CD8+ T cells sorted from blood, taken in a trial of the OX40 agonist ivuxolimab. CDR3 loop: CASSRGPTGSTEAFF. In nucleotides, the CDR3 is TGTGCCAGCTCACGAGGACCTACCGGATCAACTGAAGCTTTCTTT. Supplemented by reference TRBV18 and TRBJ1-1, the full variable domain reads NAGVMQNPRHLVRRRGQEARLRCSPMKGHSHVYWYRQLPEEGLKFMVYLQKENIIDESGMPKERFSAEFPKEGPSILRIQQVVRGDSAAYFCASSRGPTGSTEAFFGQGTRLTVV.